This is a list of T cell receptor beta chains from one sample in a study of cytomegalovirus exposure and HLA in healthy donors. Sequencing used immunoSEQ multiplex PCR; TCRdb keeps in-frame clones, though not all of them. Among over 150,000 clones, approximately 79% were seen once, and the ten largest hold roughly 1.9%. Sequencing was carried out using PBMCs. The source is a middle-aged man in good health and CMV-seronegative. Both conserved end residues are part of each CDR3. The order of the fields is clone size, D gene, V gene, J gene, CDR3 protein, CDR3 DNA. D genes are given only for firm matches. Some rows mark clone size as missing; the rest say once, few, many or name a class of expanded clone.

clone size: few
D gene: NA
V gene: TRBV28
J gene: TRBJ1-2
CDR3 protein: CASSLLTVGRSYTF
CDR3 DNA: TGTGCCAGCAGTTTATTAACCGTGGGGCGTAGCTACACCTTC

clone size: NA
D gene: TRBD2
V gene: TRBV2
J gene: TRBJ2-7
CDR3 protein: CASKERESSYEQYF
CDR3 DNA: TGTGCCAGCAAGGAGCGGGAGAGCTCCTACGAGCAGTACTTC

clone size: NA
D gene: NA
V gene: TRBV4-1
J gene: TRBJ1-2
CDR3 protein: CASSLMENGGGGYTF
CDR3 DNA: TGCGCCAGCAGCCTTATGGAGAACGGGGGTGGCGGCTACACCTTC

clone size: NA
D gene: TRBD2
V gene: TRBV4-2
J gene: TRBJ2-2
CDR3 protein: CASSQGGSPAGGWGELFF
CDR3 DNA: TGTGCCAGCAGCCAGGGGGGGTCCCCAGCGGGAGGCTGGGGGGAGCTGTTTTTT

clone size: NA
D gene: TRBD2
V gene: TRBV7-8
J gene: TRBJ2-1
CDR3 protein: CASSLSPLKKTSGRAEQFF
CDR3 DNA: TGTGCCAGCAGCTTATCCCCCTTGAAGAAAACTAGCGGGAGGGCTGAGCAGTTCTTC

clone size: NA
D gene: TRBD1
V gene: TRBV28
J gene: TRBJ1-6
CDR3 protein: CASSGGTGVNFLHF
CDR3 DNA: TGTGCCAGCAGTGGAGGGACAGGGGTTAATTTCCTCCACTTT

clone size: NA
D gene: NA
V gene: TRBV5-1
J gene: TRBJ1-1
CDR3 protein: CASSLNMEGRTEAFF
CDR3 DNA: TGCGCCAGCAGCTTGAATATGGAGGGAAGGACTGAAGCTTTCTTT

clone size: once
D gene: NA
V gene: TRBV29-1
J gene: TRBJ2-2
CDR3 protein: CSVREAQGELFF
CDR3 DNA: TGCAGCGTGAGGGAGGCTCAAGGGGAGCTGTTTTTT

clone size: NA
D gene: NA
V gene: TRBV6-1
J gene: TRBJ1-5
CDR3 protein: CASSEARVAVNQPQHF
CDR3 DNA: TGTGCCAGCAGTGAAGCGCGGGTGGCCGTGAATCAGCCCCAGCATTTT

clone size: NA
D gene: TRBD1
V gene: TRBV2
J gene: TRBJ1-2
CDR3 protein: CASNDRGYYGYTF
CDR3 DNA: TGTGCCAGCAACGACAGGGGGTACTATGGCTACACCTTC

clone size: NA
D gene: NA
V gene: TRBV7-9
J gene: TRBJ1-2
CDR3 protein: CASSFSNYGYTF
CDR3 DNA: TGTGCCAGCAGCTTCAGTAACTATGGCTACACCTTC

clone size: NA
D gene: NA
V gene: TRBV7-9
J gene: TRBJ2-7
CDR3 protein: CASSLGMTYEQYF
CDR3 DNA: TGTGCCAGCAGCTTGGGTATGACTTACGAGCAGTACTTC

clone size: NA
D gene: NA
V gene: TRBV5-1
J gene: TRBJ2-7
CDR3 protein: CASSLGEPGDYEQYF
CDR3 DNA: TGCGCCAGCAGCTTGGGGGAGCCAGGGGACTACGAGCAGTACTTC

clone size: NA
D gene: TRBD2
V gene: TRBV7-9
J gene: TRBJ2-5
CDR3 protein: CASSSTGLAGGPNTQYF
CDR3 DNA: TGTGCCAGCAGCTCTACAGGACTAGCGGGAGGGCCCAATACCCAGTACTTC

clone size: NA
D gene: NA
V gene: TRBV11-2
J gene: TRBJ1-4
CDR3 protein: CASSFAGSQNEKLFF
CDR3 DNA: TGTGCCAGCAGCTTCGCGGGCAGTCAGAATGAAAAACTGTTTTTT

clone size: few
D gene: NA
V gene: TRBV28
J gene: TRBJ1-2
CDR3 protein: CASSSRDKDYGYTF
CDR3 DNA: TGTGCCAGCAGTTCCCGGGACAAAGACTATGGCTACACCTTC

clone size: NA
D gene: NA
V gene: TRBV2
J gene: TRBJ2-3
CDR3 protein: CASSGIKTGAPSTDTQYF
CDR3 DNA: TGTGCCAGCAGCGGAATTAAAACAGGTGCCCCTAGCACAGATACGCAGTATTTT

clone size: NA
D gene: NA
V gene: TRBV25-1
J gene: TRBJ2-7
CDR3 protein: CASRAQGYEQYF
CDR3 DNA: TGTGCCAGCAGAGCCCAGGGCTACGAGCAGTACTTC

clone size: NA
D gene: TRBD2
V gene: TRBV29-1
J gene: TRBJ2-7
CDR3 protein: CSVAHSGTSGIYEQYF
CDR3 DNA: TGCAGCGTTGCCCACTCCGGGACTAGCGGGATCTACGAGCAGTACTTC

clone size: few
D gene: NA
V gene: TRBV15
J gene: TRBJ1-5
CDR3 protein: CATSGADRSYQPQHF
CDR3 DNA: TGTGCCACCAGCGGGGCGGACAGAAGTTATCAGCCCCAGCATTTT

clone size: few
D gene: TRBD1
V gene: TRBV28
J gene: TRBJ2-5
CDR3 protein: CASRHGADREEETQYF
CDR3 DNA: TGTGCCAGCAGGCATGGGGCGGACAGGGAGGAAGAGACCCAGTACTTC

clone size: NA
D gene: TRBD2
V gene: TRBV7-9
J gene: TRBJ2-7
CDR3 protein: CASSWRTSGSNEQYF
CDR3 DNA: TGTGCCAGCAGCTGGAGGACTAGCGGGAGTAACGAGCAGTACTTC

clone size: NA
D gene: TRBD1
V gene: TRBV30
J gene: TRBJ2-5
CDR3 protein: CAWRTGGQETQYF
CDR3 DNA: TGTGCCTGGAGAACAGGGGGCCAAGAGACCCAGTACTTC

clone size: NA
D gene: TRBD1
V gene: TRBV7-9
J gene: TRBJ1-2
CDR3 protein: CASSPDRANYGYTF
CDR3 DNA: TGTGCCAGCAGCCCCGACAGGGCTAACTATGGCTACACCTTC

clone size: NA
D gene: NA
V gene: TRBV2
J gene: TRBJ1-5
CDR3 protein: CASSEAGGVGGQPQHF
CDR3 DNA: TGTGCCAGCAGTGAAGCTGGCGGGGTAGGAGGCCAGCCCCAGCATTTT

clone size: NA
D gene: NA
V gene: TRBV19
J gene: TRBJ2-2
CDR3 protein: CASSIAQSGELFF
CDR3 DNA: TGTGCCAGTAGTATAGCCCAGTCCGGGGAGCTGTTTTTT

clone size: NA
D gene: NA
V gene: TRBV28
J gene: TRBJ2-5
CDR3 protein: CASSSPPRQVQETQYF
CDR3 DNA: TGTGCCAGCAGTTCACCTCCCCGACAGGTCCAAGAGACCCAGTACTTC

clone size: few
D gene: TRBD2
V gene: TRBV4-3
J gene: TRBJ2-3
CDR3 protein: CASSPRPRLAGGLTDTQYF
CDR3 DNA: TGCGCCAGCAGCCCGCGCCCCCGACTAGCGGGAGGCCTCACAGATACGCAGTATTTT

clone size: NA
D gene: TRBD2
V gene: TRBV4-2
J gene: TRBJ2-5
CDR3 protein: CASSHVTAGGQGETQYF
CDR3 DNA: TGTGCCAGCAGCCATGTGACAGCGGGAGGGCAAGGAGAGACCCAGTACTTC

clone size: NA
D gene: TRBD1
V gene: TRBV19
J gene: TRBJ2-7
CDR3 protein: CASSIGGQGTYEQYF
CDR3 DNA: TGTGCCAGTAGTATAGGGGGACAGGGGACCTACGAGCAGTACTTC

clone size: NA
D gene: NA
V gene: TRBV19
J gene: TRBJ1-2
CDR3 protein: CASSSAEAYGYTF
CDR3 DNA: TGTGCCAGTAGTTCGGCAGAGGCCTATGGCTACACCTTC

clone size: NA
D gene: NA
V gene: TRBV7-9
J gene: TRBJ1-4
CDR3 protein: CASTPGEKLFF
CDR3 DNA: TGTGCCAGCACCCCGGGGGAAAAACTGTTTTTT

clone size: NA
D gene: TRBD1
V gene: TRBV7-2
J gene: TRBJ1-1
CDR3 protein: CASSLALTGGTEAFF
CDR3 DNA: TGTGCCAGCAGCTTAGCCCTTACAGGGGGCACTGAAGCTTTCTTT

clone size: NA
D gene: NA
V gene: TRBV10-3
J gene: TRBJ2-7
CDR3 protein: CAAKSGHSADEQYF
CDR3 DNA: TGTGCCGCCAAGTCGGGACATTCCGCGGACGAGCAGTACTTC

clone size: NA
D gene: NA
V gene: TRBV19
J gene: TRBJ2-7
CDR3 protein: CASSIVHSGLSSYEQYF
CDR3 DNA: TGTGCCAGTAGTATAGTTCATAGCGGATTGAGCTCCTACGAGCAGTACTTC

clone size: NA
D gene: TRBD1
V gene: TRBV2
J gene: TRBJ1-2
CDR3 protein: CASRRGTGEAYGYTF
CDR3 DNA: TGTGCCAGCAGGAGGGGCACAGGGGAAGCCTATGGCTACACCTTC

clone size: NA
D gene: TRBD1
V gene: TRBV5-1
J gene: TRBJ2-5
CDR3 protein: CASSSLPGQQETQYF
CDR3 DNA: TGCGCCAGCAGCTCCCTTCCGGGACAGCAAGAGACCCAGTACTTC

clone size: few
D gene: TRBD2
V gene: TRBV5-1
J gene: TRBJ2-3
CDR3 protein: CASSLTSGSTDTQYF
CDR3 DNA: TGCGCCAGCAGCTTAACTAGCGGAAGCACAGATACGCAGTATTTT

clone size: NA
D gene: TRBD2
V gene: TRBV15
J gene: TRBJ2-1
CDR3 protein: CATSGTGTSGLKQFF
CDR3 DNA: TGTGCCACCAGCGGTACCGGGACTAGCGGGTTGAAACAGTTCTTC

clone size: NA
D gene: TRBD2
V gene: TRBV27
J gene: TRBJ2-7
CDR3 protein: CASSLSSGRNEQYF
CDR3 DNA: TGTGCCAGCAGTTTATCTAGCGGGAGAAACGAGCAGTACTTC

clone size: NA
D gene: TRBD2
V gene: TRBV7-9
J gene: TRBJ2-1
CDR3 protein: CASSRASGSDEQFF
CDR3 DNA: TGTGCCAGCAGCCGAGCGAGCGGGAGTGATGAGCAGTTCTTC